This is a list of T cell receptor beta chains from one sample in a study of type 1 regulatory T cells. Which antigens these TCRs recognize remains unknown. TCRdb processed the reads anew with MiXCR; each CDR3 protein has one entry. The sample records 13,000 to 15,000 distinct CDR3 sequences, 12% to 15% being singletons. The sample taken for sequencing was cultured T cells, either the whole culture or a sorted T cell fraction (not recorded which). The receptors stem from a human donor in good health. Each CDR3 is given with its conserved first and last residue. The order of the fields is V gene, clone size, J gene, CDR3 length, D gene, CDR3 DNA, CDR3 protein. The D gene is left open where the match is weak. For some rows the clone size is stated as once, few or many, or as a class when expanded; others skip it.

>TRBV7-8|many|TRBJ1-2|14|TRBD1
TGTGCCAGCAGCTTAGACAGGGGAGGGGGTGGCTACACCTTC
CASSLDRGGGGYTF
>TRBV20-1|many|TRBJ2-1|15|TRBD2
TGCAGTGCATATCCCCCGGGACTAGCAACGAGTGAGCAGTTCTTC
CSAYPPGLATSEQFF
>TRBV7-9|NA|TRBJ2-3|14|TRBD1
TGCGCCAGCAGTATGGGACAGGGGGCAGATACGCAGTATTTT
CASSMGQGADTQYF
>TRBV6-1|few|TRBJ1-1|14|TRBD1
TGTGCCAGCAGTAGACAGGGGGCCTGGACTGAAGCTTTCTTT
CASSRQGAWTEAFF
>TRBV20-1|NA|TRBJ2-5|15|NA
TGCAGTGCTAGATTATCCGGGACCCCACCCGGGACCCAGTACTTC
CSARLSGTPPGTQYF
>TRBV18|many|TRBJ2-7|14|NA
TGTGCCAGCTCACCCCCCCGGACTCATGGTGAGCAGTACTTC
CASSPPRTHGEQYF
>TRBV19|medium-sized|TRBJ2-7|17|TRBD2
TGTGCCAGTAGTATTGCAACTAGCGGGGCCTCTATGGGTGAGCAGTACTTC
CASSIATSGASMGEQYF
>TRBV28|few|TRBJ2-2|13|TRBD1
TGTGCCAGCAGTACAGGGGGCACCGGGGAGCTGTTTTTT
CASSTGGTGELFF
>TRBV11-1|many|TRBJ2-6|16|NA
TGTGCCAGCAGCTTAGAGTTGGGAGTGGGGGCCAACGTCCTGACTTTC
CASSLELGVGANVLTF
>TRBV27|many|TRBJ2-5|14|NA
TGTGCCAGCAGTTTAACAGGCCGGGAAGAGACCCAGTACTTC
CASSLTGREETQYF
>TRBV27|few|TRBJ2-1|15|NA
TGTGCCAGCAAACCGGGACGAAACCTCTACAATGAGCAGTTCTTC
CASKPGRNLYNEQFF
>TRBV7-2|few|TRBJ2-1|11|NA
TGTGCCAGCAGCTCTATCCGTGAGCAGTTCTTC
CASSSIREQFF
>TRBV20-1|many|TRBJ2-7|13|NA
TGCAGTGCTAGCCGGCCGGGTGTCGACGAGCAGTACTTC
CSASRPGVDEQYF
>TRBV20-1|many|TRBJ2-5|12|TRBD1
TGCAGTGCTAGAACAGGGGCAGAGACCCAGTACTTC
CSARTGAETQYF
>TRBV7-9|many|TRBJ1-6|14|NA
TGTGCCAGCAGTCCCCCAGCGTATAATTCACCCCTCCACTTT
CASSPPAYNSPLHF
>TRBV6-2/TRBV6-3|NA|TRBJ2-1|15|TRBD2
TGTGCCAGCAAGCGGGCAGCGGGGGAATTTCATGAGCAGTTCTTC
CASKRAAGEFHEQFF
>TRBV20-1|few|TRBJ2-7|13|TRBD1
TGCAGTGCCACCGGGACAGGGACCTACGAGCAGTACTTC
CSATGTGTYEQYF
>TRBV28|many|TRBJ1-1|15|NA
TGTGCCAGCAGTTTATTCAACCGGGTTTTCACTGAAGCTTTCTTT
CASSLFNRVFTEAFF
>TRBV5-4|many|TRBJ1-4|14|NA
TGTGCCAGCAGCCTCTGGTCGGCCGGCGAAAAACTGTTTTTT
CASSLWSAGEKLFF
>TRBV12-3/TRBV12-4|many|TRBJ2-1|15|TRBD2
TGTGCCAGCAGTCGCACTAGCGGGATCGGCAATGAGCAGTTCTTC
CASSRTSGIGNEQFF
>TRBV20-1|many|TRBJ1-6|14|NA
TGCAGTGCTCGCCCCGACGGATATAATTCACCCCTCCACTTT
CSARPDGYNSPLHF
>TRBV30|NA|TRBJ1-5|13|NA
TGTGCCTGGACAGGGGAGGTCAATCAGCCCCAGCATTTT
CAWTGEVNQPQHF
>TRBV29-1|many|TRBJ2-1|13|TRBD2
TGCAGCGTTGATATAGCGGGAGCTGGAGAGCAGTTCTTC
CSVDIAGAGEQFF
>TRBV12-3/TRBV12-4|NA|TRBJ2-1|13|NA
TGTGCCAGCAAGGCTAATACCTACAATGAGCAGTTCTTC
CASKANTYNEQFF
>TRBV19|NA|TRBJ2-5|16|NA
TGTGCCAGTAGCTGGGGCGGGGCCCCCCATCAAGAGACCCAGTACTTC
CASSWGGAPHQETQYF
>TRBV18|NA|TRBJ2-7|14|TRBD1
TGTGCCAGCTCAGAACGGGACAGGTCCTACGAGCAGTACTTC
CASSERDRSYEQYF
>TRBV28|many|TRBJ1-5|14|NA
TGTGCCAGCAGTCCTACGACGACCAGACAGAGTCTCCATTTT
CASSPTTTRQSLHF
>TRBV7-9|medium-sized|TRBJ1-2|15|NA
TGTGCCAGCAGCTTAGCCGCAGGAAAGGATGGATTCTACACCTTC
CASSLAAGKDGFYTF
>TRBV5-1|many|TRBJ2-3|15|NA
TGCGCCAGCAGCTTGGTATTGGGAGACACAGATACGCAGTATTTT
CASSLVLGDTDTQYF
>TRBV4-3|many|TRBJ2-1|15|NA
TGCGCCAGCAGCCAAGATCTACAGGTTTACAATGAGCAGTTCTTC
CASSQDLQVYNEQFF
>TRBV5-1|many|TRBJ2-2|15|TRBD1
TGCGCCAGCAGCGGCAGGGGGCGGGACACCGGGGAGCTGTTTTTT
CASSGRGRDTGELFF
>TRBV29-1|many|TRBJ2-7|12|NA
TGCAGCGCCACTCAGACGTGGGGAGAGCAGTACTTC
CSATQTWGEQYF
>TRBV20-1|few|TRBJ1-2|14|NA
TGCAGTGCTAGAAGGTTGGCGGCGAACTATGGCTACACCTTC
CSARRLAANYGYTF
>TRBV7-8|many|TRBJ2-7|13|TRBD2
TGTGCCAGCAGCCGGACTAGCGCCTACGAGCAGTACTTC
CASSRTSAYEQYF
>TRBV5-1|many|TRBJ2-7|14|NA
TGCGCCAGCAGCCCAAAAGGGGTGTCCTACGAGCAGTACTTC
CASSPKGVSYEQYF
>TRBV7-3|NA|TRBJ2-2|13|NA
TGTGCCAGCAGCAGGGGGAGTACCGGGGAGCTGTTTTTT
CASSRGSTGELFF
>TRBV6-2/TRBV6-3|few|TRBJ2-1|13|TRBD1
TGTGCCACAGGGGACAGTTCGTACAATGAGCAGTTCTTC
CATGDSSYNEQFF
>TRBV27|few|TRBJ1-5|15|NA
TGTGCCAGCAGACCCGACAGGAGGGACAATCAGCCCCAGCATTTT
CASRPDRRDNQPQHF
>TRBV27|few|TRBJ2-7|15|TRBD2
TGTGCCAGCAACCCTATAGCGGGAGAGGGCTACGAGCAGTACTTC
CASNPIAGEGYEQYF
>TRBV3-1|many|TRBJ2-1|14|NA
TGTGCCAGCAGCCAAGGGTTGGGGGTTGGGGAGCAGTTCTTC
CASSQGLGVGEQFF
>TRBV5-1|once|TRBJ2-1|13|NA
TGCGCCAGCAGCTTCTCAGGCCAGAATGGGCAGTTCTTC
CASSFSGQNGQFF
>TRBV20-1|many|TRBJ2-7|16|TRBD2
TGCAGTGCTAGAGATTGGAGTCTAGCGGGAGAGGACGAGCAGTACTTC
CSARDWSLAGEDEQYF
>TRBV5-8|many|TRBJ2-3|14|NA
TGTGGCAACCGGGAACACCTACACACAGATACGCAGTATTTT
CGNREHLHTDTQYF
>TRBV27|many|TRBJ2-7|15|TRBD1
TGTGCCAGCAGGCCGGCGGGGGGACAGGGGAACGAGCAGTACTTC
CASRPAGGQGNEQYF
>TRBV5-1|many|TRBJ2-5|17|TRBD2
TGCGCCAGCAGTTCTACCCCCGGGAGGGCCCCTCCCAGGACCCAGTACTTC
CASSSTPGRAPPRTQYF
>TRBV12-3/TRBV12-4|many|TRBJ2-7|13|NA
TGTGCCAGCAGTTTAGCGGGGCAGGGCGAGCAGTACTTC
CASSLAGQGEQYF
>TRBV28|many|TRBJ2-7|15|NA
TGTGCCAGCAGTTTCCAGGGGTTTAACTCCTACGAGCAGTACTTC
CASSFQGFNSYEQYF
>TRBV6-5|few|TRBJ2-1|17|TRBD2
TGTGCCAGCAGTTACTCGGGCGGGAGGGCCTCCTACAATGAGCAGTTCTTC
CASSYSGGRASYNEQFF
>TRBV20-1|NA|TRBJ2-3|13|NA
TGCAGTGCCTATAGCGAGAACACAGATACGCAGTATTTT
CSAYSENTDTQYF
>TRBV20-1|many|TRBJ2-1|12|TRBD2
TGCAGTGCTACTCCGATAGCGGGTGAGCAGTTCTTC
CSATPIAGEQFF
>TRBV27|few|TRBJ1-1|14|TRBD1
TGTGCCAGCAGCCAGGGGGTTTGGGCCACTGAAGCTTTCTTT
CASSQGVWATEAFF
>TRBV4-3|many|TRBJ2-7|16|TRBD2
TGCGCCAGCAGCCAAGCAGCAGCGGGAGATATCTACGAGCAGTACTTC
CASSQAAAGDIYEQYF
>TRBV5-1|many|TRBJ2-7|14|NA
TGCGCCAGCAGCCCTTTGGGCGGCACCTACGAGCAGTACTTC
CASSPLGGTYEQYF
>TRBV7-7|large|TRBJ2-5|14|NA
TGTGCTAGCAGCCCACAGGGGGGGTCGGAGACCCAGTACTTC
CASSPQGGSETQYF
>TRBV5-1|few|TRBJ2-7|15|TRBD2
TGCGCCAGCAGCTTGGAGACTAGCGGTTACAGGGAGCAGTACTTC
CASSLETSGYREQYF
>TRBV7-2|few|TRBJ2-1|14|NA
TGTGCCAGCAGCCCTCGGCGGACTGTCGATGAGCAGTTCTTC
CASSPRRTVDEQFF
>TRBV25-1|few|TRBJ2-5|16|TRBD2
TGTGCCAGCAGTGAAATTAGCGGGAGAAATCAAGAGACCCAGTACTTC
CASSEISGRNQETQYF